This T cell receptor beta chain stems from a study of CD8 T cells in Susac syndrome. While serving as controls, healthy donors were matched for age and sex. Negative isolation yielded the CD8+ and CD4+ T cells, while FACS enriched the TEMRA cells. With random hexamers, 0.5 to 1 ug RNA was reverse transcribed. An immunoSEQ multiplex PCR generated amplified TCR beta CDR3 products spanning 54 Vbeta and 13 Jbeta. TCRdb independently ran MiXCR on the immunoSEQ multiplex PCR reads; one entry per CDR3 protein. The table lists roughly 150,000 distinct CDR3 sequences, 93% of them singletons. This clonotype was counted only a few times. The CDR3 is 17 amino acids. V lost 1 base, J lost 0 bases, and 17 bases lay in between. Germline loops: CDR1 SGHDT, CDR2 YYEEEE.

Material for sequencing was CD4+ T cells from PBMCs. The source is a human donor in good health. The chain couples TRBV5-6 to TRBJ2-7; D unclear. CDR3 protein: CASSLLAYRDHSYEQYF. Written as DNA, the CDR3 is TGTGCCAGCAGCTTGTTGGCCTACCGCGACCACTCCTACGAGCAGTACTTC.